This TCR beta chain was sequenced for a study of blood T cell repertoires in COVID-19. Trimming took 1 base from V and 7 from J, leaving 14 bases between them. The CDR3 sequence is 14 residues long. Germline V gives CDR1 SGHTA, CDR2 FQGNSA. This clone has a single count. Study processing details: It was from reference gene primer amplification that nucleated cell counts were estimated. TCRdb keeps only in-frame clones here, not all; method: immunoSEQ multiplex PCR. V and J calls and clone size are copied from that table; D and trimming were computed from the DNA. The sample lists approximately 77,000 clones, approximately 90% occurring once.

The chain uses TRBV7-2 and TRBJ2-7, with D possibly matching TRBD2 (6 bases). The sample taken for sequencing was peripheral blood. This TCR was recovered from a man younger than 45 with acute or convalescent COVID-19. The CDR3 is CASSLVLGGWEQYF. The CDR3 bases are TGTGCCAGCAGCTTAGTGTTGGGGGGTTGGGAGCAGTACTTC.